Listed below are T cell receptor beta chains from one sample, sequenced in a study of T cell repertoires in cytomegalovirus infection. TCRdb analysed the reads with MiXCR anew, one entry per CDR3 protein. The sample lists some 310,000 distinct CDR3 sequences, 20% to 25% occurring once. Their recognized antigens are unknown. The material was cultured PBMCs, obtained from culture after CMV antigen stimulation. Receptors were obtained from a human donor in good health (CMV status not recorded). Some clones in this sample may be carry-over from other donors' samples. CDR3s include the opening cysteine and the closing phenylalanine or tryptophan. The order of the fields is J gene, V gene, clone size, D gene, CDR3 DNA, CDR3 protein. D genes are given only for firm matches. Not all rows give a size; the values are once, few, many and, for expanded clones, a class.

TRBJ1-1,TRBV7-2,many,-,TGTGCCAGCAGCTTAAGGGGAGTATTGGACAACACTGAAGCTTTCTTT,CASSLRGVLDNTEAFF
TRBJ1-5,TRBV20-1,few,TRBD1,TGCAGTACAAGACAGGGGCGGGATCAGCCCCAGCATTTT,CSTRQGRDQPQHF
TRBJ2-7,TRBV7-6,many,TRBD2,TGTGCCAGCAGCATGACTAGCGGGAGAAGGTACGAGCAGTACTTC,CASSMTSGRRYEQYF
TRBJ2-7,TRBV5-6,-,-,TGTGCCAGCAGCTCCCAGACCAACTCCTACGAGCAGTACTTC,CASSSQTNSYEQYF
TRBJ1-6,TRBV12-3/TRBV12-4,-,-,TGTGCCAGCAGCCGGAACCAGGGAGGTTTGGTTTCACCCCTCCACTTT,CASSRNQGGLVSPLHF
TRBJ1-2,TRBV3-1,-,-,TGTGCCAGCAGCCAAGGCACAGCTAACTATGGCTACACCTTC,CASSQGTANYGYTF
TRBJ1-2,TRBV28,-,TRBD1,TGTGCCAGCAGTCCAGGGACAGTACAACTTTATGGCTACACCTTC,CASSPGTVQLYGYTF
TRBJ2-1,TRBV19,-,-,TGTGCCAGTAGTATACAAGGGAGCTCCTACAATGAGCAGTTCTTC,CASSIQGSSYNEQFF
TRBJ2-1,TRBV6-1,-,-,TGTGCCAGCAGTTACGGGGGGCCACCCCGCGCCAATGAGCAGTTCTTC,CASSYGGPPRANEQFF
TRBJ2-1,TRBV7-6,few,TRBD2,TGTGCCAGCAGCTTTCCCTCCCTCGGACTAGCGGGAGGGCCGTGGGGGAATGAGCAGTTCTTC,CASSFPSLGLAGGPWGNEQFF
TRBJ2-1,TRBV7-2,many,-,TGTGCCAGCAGCTTAGCCCGGGAGAATTATGAGCAGTTCTTC,CASSLARENYEQFF
TRBJ1-6,TRBV27,few,TRBD1,TGTGCCAGCAGCCAGAAGGGACAGGGTTATTCACCCCTCCACTTT,CASSQKGQGYSPLHF
TRBJ2-5,TRBV29-1,-,TRBD2,TGCAGCGTTGATGGCGGGAGTGGGGAGACCCAGTACTTC,CSVDGGSGETQYF
TRBJ2-5,TRBV28,few,-,TGTGCCAGCAGGCGTCGGGACGGCGAATATGAGACCCAGTACTTC,CASRRRDGEYETQYF
TRBJ2-3,TRBV24-1,few,-,TGTGCCACCCGAGGGGCAGGGAGGACAGATACGCAGTATTTT,CATRGAGRTDTQYF
TRBJ2-1,TRBV28,-,TRBD2,TGTGCCAGCATTCTGACTAGCGGGATCGTCAATGAGCAGTTCTTC,CASILTSGIVNEQFF
TRBJ1-4,TRBV12-3/TRBV12-4,-,-,TGTGCCTCCCGGGAAACAACTAATGAAAAACTGTTTTTT,CASRETTNEKLFF
TRBJ2-1,TRBV7-2,many,-,TGTGCCAGCAGCTTAGTTTGGGAAAGAGGACAGAGGGGGGCGGGTGAGCAGTTCTTC,CASSLVWERGQRGAGEQFF
TRBJ2-1,TRBV5-4,few,-,TGTGCCAGCAGCTTGGGACGGCGGTCCCACAATGAGCAGTTCTTC,CASSLGRRSHNEQFF
TRBJ1-4,TRBV4-1,-,-,TGCGCCAGCAGCCAAGATCACGGGTTTAATGAAAAACTGTTTTTT,CASSQDHGFNEKLFF
TRBJ2-1,TRBV10-3,many,TRBD2,TGTGCCACCAGCGGGAGTACTTACAATGAGCAGTTCTTC,CATSGSTYNEQFF
TRBJ1-1,TRBV4-2,-,-,TGTGCCAGCAGCCAACCAGTCCCGAACACTGAAGCTTTCTTT,CASSQPVPNTEAFF
TRBJ2-6,TRBV5-4,few,-,TGTGCCAGCAGCGGAGGGGGTCGGGGGGCGGTAGGGGCCAACGTCCTGACTTTC,CASSGGGRGAVGANVLTF
TRBJ2-7,TRBV2,-,-,TGTGCCAGCAGGGTCAGGGACTCCTCCTACGAGCAGTACTTC,CASRVRDSSYEQYF
TRBJ2-1,TRBV9,-,TRBD2,TGTGCCAGCAGCGTAGAACTAGCGGGATTCGACAATGAGCAGTTCTTC,CASSVELAGFDNEQFF
TRBJ1-1,TRBV7-2,few,-,TGTGCCAGCAGCTTTTTAAGGGCTGAAGCTTTCTTT,CASSFLRAEAFF
TRBJ2-1,TRBV6-2/TRBV6-3,-,TRBD1,TGTGCCAGCAGTCTGACAGGGGCCAATGAGCAGTTCTTC,CASSLTGANEQFF
TRBJ2-5,TRBV7-9,-,TRBD2,TGTGCCAGCAGCTTCGGCCTAGCGGGAGGGGTGGGGGAGACCCAGTACTTC,CASSFGLAGGVGETQYF
TRBJ2-3,TRBV12-5,-,TRBD2,TGTGCTAGTCTCAGCGGGAACACAGATACGCAGTATTTT,CASLSGNTDTQYF
TRBJ1-2,TRBV7-2,many,-,TGTGCCAGCAGCCTAGACCTCTCCTATGGCTACACCTTC,CASSLDLSYGYTF
TRBJ1-1,TRBV11-2,-,-,TGTGCCAGCAGCTTCCCTCCGGCTCCGAACACTGAAGCTTTCTTT,CASSFPPAPNTEAFF